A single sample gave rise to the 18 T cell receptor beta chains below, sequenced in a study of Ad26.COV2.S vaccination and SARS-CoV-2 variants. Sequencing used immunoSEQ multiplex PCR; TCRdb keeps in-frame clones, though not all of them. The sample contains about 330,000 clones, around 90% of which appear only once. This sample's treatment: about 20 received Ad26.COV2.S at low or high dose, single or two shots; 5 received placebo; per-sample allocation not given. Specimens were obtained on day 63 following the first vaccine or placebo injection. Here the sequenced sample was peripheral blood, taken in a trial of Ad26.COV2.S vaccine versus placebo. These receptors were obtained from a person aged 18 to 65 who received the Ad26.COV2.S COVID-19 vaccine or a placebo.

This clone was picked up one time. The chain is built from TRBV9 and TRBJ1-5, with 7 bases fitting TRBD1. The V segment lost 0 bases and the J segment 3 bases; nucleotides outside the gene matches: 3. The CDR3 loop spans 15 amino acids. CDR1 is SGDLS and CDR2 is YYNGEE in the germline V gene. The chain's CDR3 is CASSVGGGPNQPQHF. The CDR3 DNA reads TGTGCCAGCAGCGTAGGAGGGGGCCCCAATCAGCCCCAGCATTTT.

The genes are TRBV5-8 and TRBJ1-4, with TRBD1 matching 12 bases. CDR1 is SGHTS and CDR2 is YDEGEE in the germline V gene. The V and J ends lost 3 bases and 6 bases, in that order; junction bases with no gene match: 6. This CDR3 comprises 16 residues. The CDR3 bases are TGTGCCAGCAGCTACGGGACAGGGGGCAAGGATGAAAAACTGTTTTTT. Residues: CASSYGTGGKDEKLFF.

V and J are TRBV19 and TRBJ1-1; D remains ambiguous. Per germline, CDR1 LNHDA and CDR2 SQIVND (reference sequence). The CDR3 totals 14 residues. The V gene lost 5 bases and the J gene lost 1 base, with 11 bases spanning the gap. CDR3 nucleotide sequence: TGTGCCAGTAGTTATCGGGGTTCGAACACTGAAGCTTTCTTT. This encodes CASSYRGSNTEAFF.

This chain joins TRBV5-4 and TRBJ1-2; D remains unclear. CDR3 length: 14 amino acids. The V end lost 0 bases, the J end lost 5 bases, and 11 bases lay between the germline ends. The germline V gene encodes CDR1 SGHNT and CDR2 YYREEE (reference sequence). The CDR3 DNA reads TGTGCCAGCAGCTTGGGAGTGGACCTATATGGCTACACCTTC. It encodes CASSLGVDLYGYTF. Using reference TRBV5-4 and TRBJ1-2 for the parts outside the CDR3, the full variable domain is ETGVTQSPTHLIKTRGQQVTLRCSSQSGHNTVSWYQQALGQGPQFIFQYYREEENGRGNFPPRFSGLQFPNYSSELNVNALELDDSALYLCASSLGVDLYGYTFGSGTRLTVV.

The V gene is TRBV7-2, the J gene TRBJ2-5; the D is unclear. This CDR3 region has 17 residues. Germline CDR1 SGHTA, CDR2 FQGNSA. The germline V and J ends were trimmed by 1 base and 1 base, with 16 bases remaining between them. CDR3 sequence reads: CASSLVDWHPPQETQYF. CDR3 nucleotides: TGTGCCAGCAGCTTAGTAGACTGGCACCCGCCCCAAGAGACCCAGTACTTC.

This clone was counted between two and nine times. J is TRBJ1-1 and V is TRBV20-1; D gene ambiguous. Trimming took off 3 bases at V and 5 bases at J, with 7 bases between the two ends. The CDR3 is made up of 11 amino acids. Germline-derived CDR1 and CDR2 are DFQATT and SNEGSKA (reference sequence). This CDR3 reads CSARFGTEAFF. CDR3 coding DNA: TGCAGTGCTAGGTTTGGTACTGAAGCTTTCTTT.

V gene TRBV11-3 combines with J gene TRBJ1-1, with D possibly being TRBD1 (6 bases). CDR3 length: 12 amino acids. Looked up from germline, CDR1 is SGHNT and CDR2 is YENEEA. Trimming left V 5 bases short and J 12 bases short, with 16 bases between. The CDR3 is CASSLPGGLTFF. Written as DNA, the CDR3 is TGTGCCAGCAGCCTTCCCGGGGGCTTAACTTTCTTT. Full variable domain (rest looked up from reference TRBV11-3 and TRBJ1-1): EAGVVQSPRYKIIEKKQPVAFWCNPISGHNTLYWYLQNLGQGPELLIRYENEEAVDDSQLPKDRFSAERLKGVDSTLKIQPAELGDSAVYLCASSLPGGLTFFGQGTRLTVV.

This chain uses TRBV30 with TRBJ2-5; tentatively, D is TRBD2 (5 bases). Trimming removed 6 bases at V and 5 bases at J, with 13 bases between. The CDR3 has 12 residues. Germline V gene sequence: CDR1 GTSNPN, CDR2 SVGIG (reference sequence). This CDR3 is CACGPGGETQYF. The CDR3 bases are TGTGCCTGTGGCCCGGGCGGGGAGACCCAGTACTTC.

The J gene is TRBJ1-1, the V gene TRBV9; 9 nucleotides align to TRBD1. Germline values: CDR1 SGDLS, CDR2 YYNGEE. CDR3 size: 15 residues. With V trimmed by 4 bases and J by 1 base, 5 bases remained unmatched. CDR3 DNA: TGTGCCAGCAGCCCTGGGACAGGGACGAACACTGAAGCTTTCTTT. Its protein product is CASSPGTGTNTEAFF.

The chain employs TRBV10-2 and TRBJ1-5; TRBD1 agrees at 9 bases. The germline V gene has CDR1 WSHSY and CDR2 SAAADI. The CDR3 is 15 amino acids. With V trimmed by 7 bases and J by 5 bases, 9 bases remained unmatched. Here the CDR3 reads CASKTWGQGDQPQHF. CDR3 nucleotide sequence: TGCGCCAGCAAAACCTGGGGACAGGGCGATCAGCCCCAGCATTTT.

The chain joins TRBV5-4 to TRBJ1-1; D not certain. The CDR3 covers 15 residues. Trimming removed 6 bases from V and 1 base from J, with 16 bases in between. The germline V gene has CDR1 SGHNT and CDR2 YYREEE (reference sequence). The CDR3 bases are TGTGCCAGCATCCTGGACGGTTACCAGAACACTGAAGCTTTCTTT. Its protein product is CASILDGYQNTEAFF.

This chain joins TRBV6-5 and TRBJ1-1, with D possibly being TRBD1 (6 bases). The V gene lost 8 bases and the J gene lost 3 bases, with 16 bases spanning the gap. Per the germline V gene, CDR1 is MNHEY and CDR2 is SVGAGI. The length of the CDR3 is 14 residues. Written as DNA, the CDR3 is TGTGCCAGCCAAGGGGGACCTGGAGACACTGAAGCTTTCTTT. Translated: CASQGGPGDTEAFF.

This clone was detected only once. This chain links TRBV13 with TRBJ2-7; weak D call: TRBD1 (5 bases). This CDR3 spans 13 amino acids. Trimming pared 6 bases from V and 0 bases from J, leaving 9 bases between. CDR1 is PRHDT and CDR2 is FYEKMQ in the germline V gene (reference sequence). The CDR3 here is CASRGPNSYEQYF. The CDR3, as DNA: TGTGCCAGCAGGGGGCCAAACTCCTACGAGCAGTACTTC.

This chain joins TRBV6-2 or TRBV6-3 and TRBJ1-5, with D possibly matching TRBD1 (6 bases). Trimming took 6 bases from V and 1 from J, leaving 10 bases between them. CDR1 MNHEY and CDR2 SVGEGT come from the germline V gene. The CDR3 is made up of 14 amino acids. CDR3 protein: CASSPGQSNQPQHF. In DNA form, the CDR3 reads TGTGCCAGCAGCCCGGGACAAAGCAATCAGCCCCAGCATTTT.

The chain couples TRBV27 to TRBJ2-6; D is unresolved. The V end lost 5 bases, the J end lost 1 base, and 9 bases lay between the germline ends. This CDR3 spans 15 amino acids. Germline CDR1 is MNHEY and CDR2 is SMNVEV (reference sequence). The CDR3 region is CASSPYGSGANVLTF. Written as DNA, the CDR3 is TGTGCCAGCAGTCCCTACGGTTCTGGGGCCAACGTCCTGACTTTC.

The CDR3 region has the DNA TGCGCCAGCAGTGTTCAGCGGGGGGGTAGGGAGCAGTTCTTC. It specifies CASSVQRGGREQFF. This rearrangement joins TRBV10-1 to TRBJ2-1, with TRBD2 matching over 10 bases. The germline gives CDR1 WNHNN, CDR2 SYGVQD (reference sequence). CDR3 length equals 14 residues. The V and J ends lost 4 bases and 10 bases, in that order; junction bases with no gene match: 7.

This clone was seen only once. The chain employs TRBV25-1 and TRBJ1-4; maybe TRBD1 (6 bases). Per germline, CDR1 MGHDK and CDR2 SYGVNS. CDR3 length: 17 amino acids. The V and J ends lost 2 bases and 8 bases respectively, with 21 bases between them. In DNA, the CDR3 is TGTGCCAGCAGTGAACCCAGGGTCGACAAAGGGGGGGAAAAACTGTTTTTT. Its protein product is CASSEPRVDKGGEKLFF. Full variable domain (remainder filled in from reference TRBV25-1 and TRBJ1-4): EADIYQTPRYLVIGTGKKITLECSQTMGHDKMYWYQQDPGMELHLIHYSYGVNSTEKGDLSSESTVSRIRTEHFPLTLESARPSHTSQYLCASSEPRVDKGGEKLFFGSGTQLSVL.

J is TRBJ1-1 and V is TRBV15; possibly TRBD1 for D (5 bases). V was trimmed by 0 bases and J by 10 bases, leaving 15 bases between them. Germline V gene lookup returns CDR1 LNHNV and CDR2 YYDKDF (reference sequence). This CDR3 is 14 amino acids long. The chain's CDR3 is CATSRDGGFGVAFF. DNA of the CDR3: TGTGCCACCAGCAGAGATGGGGGTTTTGGAGTAGCTTTCTTT.